Sequencing of this T cell receptor (beta chain) was carried out in a study of cytomegalovirus exposure and HLA in healthy donors. Trimming shortened V by 3 bases and J by 2 bases, and 15 bases separated the two germline ends. Germline values: CDR1 LGHNA, CDR2 YNFKEQ. The length of the CDR3 is 16 residues. PCR primers comprised 60 Vbeta and 13 Jbeta primers. Data came from immunoSEQ multiplex PCR; TCRdb stores just in-frame clones and leaves some out. This sample yields roughly 120,000 clones, of which over 60% are seen a single time; around 0.92% belongs to the top ten. This receptor was taken from a human donor in good health. The specimen was PBMCs. J is TRBJ2-3 and V is TRBV4-2; possible D gene TRBD2, 6 bases. DNA for the CDR3: TGTGCCAGCAGCCAGATTAGCGGTTTACCCACAGATACGCAGTATTTT. Translated: CASSQISGLPTDTQYF.